This T cell receptor beta chain stems from a study of PD-L1 blockade in urothelial cancer. In the study overall: Between 0 and 3 chemotherapy regimens preceded treatment for each patient. Blood was subjected to analysis at 3 weeks (second dose) and 6 weeks following treatment start.

In this sample, this clone turned up a few times. Time point in this sample: pretreatment peripheral blood. Germline CDR1 is MNHEY and CDR2 is SMNVEV (reference sequence). Trimming took 4 bases from V and 0 from J, leaving 9 bases between them. The CDR3 loop spans 14 amino acids. Added to each PCR by spiking were synthetic TCR analog templates. The repertoire was sequenced with immunoSEQ multiplex PCR; TCRdb's copy has only in-frame clones and lacks some. The repertoire holds fewer than 80,000 clones, 81% seen once, with around 3.2% in the top ten. The rearrangement links TRBV27 to TRBJ1-1; D possibly corresponds to TRBD1 (6 bases). The starting material was PBMCs, obtained around atezolizumab (anti-PD-L1) treatment. The TCR sequence derives from an older man with urothelial cancer. The CDR3 loop is CASSSGQLNTEAFF. The CDR3, as DNA: TGTGCCAGCAGTTCAGGACAGTTGAACACTGAAGCTTTCTTT.